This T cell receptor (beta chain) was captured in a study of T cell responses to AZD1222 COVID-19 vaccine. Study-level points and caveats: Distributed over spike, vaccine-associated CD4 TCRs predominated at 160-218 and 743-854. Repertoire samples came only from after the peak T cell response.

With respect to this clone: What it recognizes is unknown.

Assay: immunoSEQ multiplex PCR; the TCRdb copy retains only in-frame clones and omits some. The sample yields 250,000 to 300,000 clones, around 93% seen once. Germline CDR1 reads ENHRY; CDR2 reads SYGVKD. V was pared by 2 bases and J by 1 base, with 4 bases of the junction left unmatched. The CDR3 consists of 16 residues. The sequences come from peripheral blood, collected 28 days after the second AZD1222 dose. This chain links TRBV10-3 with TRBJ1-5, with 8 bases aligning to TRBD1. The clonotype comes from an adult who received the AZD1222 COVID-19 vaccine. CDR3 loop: CAISEQGALSNQPQHF. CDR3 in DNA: TGTGCCATCAGTGAGCAGGGGGCCTTGAGCAATCAGCCCCAGCATTTT.